Reported below is one TCR beta chain. Its antigen is unidentified. This same CDR3 is encoded by further DNA sequences in the sample. The CDR3 runs to 10 residues. V lost 3 bases and J lost 7, with 4 bases in between. Germline V lookup: CDR1 SGDLS, CDR2 YYNGEE. The data were produced by immunoSEQ multiplex PCR, yet TCRdb's version contains in-frame clones alone and is incomplete. The table has almost 100,000 clones, 92% seen once. The entry originates in a study of PD-1 blockade in classical Hodgkin lymphoma. With no exception, relapse followed autologous stem cell transplantation in all patients, and brentuximab vedotin exposure varied. Overall study results and limits: A reduction in baseline TCR diversity was reportedly seen in newly diagnosed patients relative to healthy donors.

The clonotype was recovered from a human donor with classical Hodgkin lymphoma. This sample comprised peripheral blood mononuclear cells (PBMCs), obtained at baseline. The chain has TRBV9 and TRBJ1-2; D gene unclear. The CDR3 DNA reads TGTGCCAGCAGCGGCCCTGGCTACACCTTC. Protein sequence: CASSGPGYTF.